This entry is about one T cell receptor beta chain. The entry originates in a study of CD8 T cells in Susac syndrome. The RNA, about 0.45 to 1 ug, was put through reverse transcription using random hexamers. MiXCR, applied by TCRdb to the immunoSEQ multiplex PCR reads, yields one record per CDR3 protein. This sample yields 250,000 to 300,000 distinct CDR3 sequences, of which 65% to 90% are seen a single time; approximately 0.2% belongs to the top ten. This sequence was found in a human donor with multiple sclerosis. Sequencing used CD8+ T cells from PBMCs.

CDR3 bases: TGCAGCGTTGAAGGGTCCTCGGAATCCACTGAAGCTTTCTTT. As protein: CSVEGSSESTEAFF. J is TRBJ1-1 and V is TRBV29-1, with unresolved D. CDR3 length: 14 amino acids. CDR1 SQVTM and CDR2 ANQGSEA come from the germline V gene. Trimming stripped 1 base from V and 4 bases from J, with 13 bases between.